The table lists the clone carrying this T cell receptor (beta chain) with many counts. The entry originates in a study of T cells in Graves' hyperthyroidism and ophthalmopathy. Amplified TCR beta CDR3 regions derived from RNA transcripts. The HTBI primer set served for first-round RT-PCR of the TCR CDR3. MiXCR, run by TCRdb on the multiplex PCR reads, gives a single entry per CDR3 protein. The sample shows hundreds of thousands of distinct CDR3 sequences, just under 20% of them seen only once. The CDR3 sequence is 13 residues long. CDR1 SGHTS and CDR2 YDEGEE come from the germline V gene. Trimming took 3 bases from V and 9 from J, leaving 14 bases between them.

Sequenced: blood. V and J are TRBV5-8 and TRBJ2-3; weak D call: TRBD2 (6 bases). This TCR came from a middle-aged man with Graves' ophthalmopathy. The CDR3 coding sequence is TGTGCCAGCAGCTCTCGAGAAAGCGGGACGCAGTATTTT. This encodes CASSSRESGTQYF.